Listed below are T cell receptor beta chains from one sample, sequenced in a study of regulatory T cells in long-lasting Graves disease. TCRdb itself ran the multiplex PCR reads through MiXCR, one entry per CDR3 protein. In the table there are some 400,000 distinct CDR3 sequences, about 15% of which are singletons. These sequences were also reported in another study, on T cells in Graves' hyperthyroidism and ophthalmopathy.

The sample was peripheral blood mononuclear cells (PBMCs), taken at new diagnosis, from a patient treated with antithyroid drugs. The receptors were gathered from a woman younger than 45 with Graves disease. Each CDR3 is given with its conserved first and last residue. Fields, in order: J gene, V gene, CDR3 protein.

TRBJ2-5	TRBV20-1	CSARGHWKQETQYF
TRBJ2-7	TRBV12-3/TRBV12-4	CASSLIIHEQYF
TRBJ2-1	TRBV11-2	CASSPPQGGSYNEQFF
TRBJ1-1	TRBV6-1	CASSPGPLQRAFF
TRBJ1-3	TRBV10-3	CAISERDQPSGNTIYF
TRBJ2-5	TRBV7-3	CASSPLGGYQETQYF
TRBJ2-5	TRBV7-2	CASSLAVSGGGKTQYF
TRBJ2-1	TRBV5-1	CASSLALAGGYEQFF
TRBJ2-2	TRBV24-1	CATKTGETGELFF
TRBJ2-3	TRBV2	CASSLNRADTQYF
TRBJ2-7	TRBV3-1	CASRHSGTGGYEQYF
TRBJ2-2	TRBV7-3	CASSLTAGQMNTGELFF
TRBJ2-5	TRBV10-3	CATGTGGRETQYF
TRBJ2-7	TRBV6-2/TRBV6-3	CASSGPSKYEQYF
TRBJ1-1	TRBV7-2	CASSWGQGSTEAFF
TRBJ1-6	TRBV5-8	CASSLGVSPLHF
TRBJ2-3	TRBV24-1	CATTSRDSTDTQYF
TRBJ1-2	TRBV4-1	CASSLTQGSLGYGYTF
TRBJ1-4	TRBV9	CASSVGSVSNEKLFF
TRBJ2-2	TRBV5-1	CASTTSGPRRGTGELFF
TRBJ2-7	TRBV19	CASSIGTTSSYEQYF
TRBJ1-3	TRBV19	CASNTGSAGNTIYF
TRBJ1-5	TRBV10-3	CAISESGTQGVQPQHF
TRBJ1-2	TRBV20-1	CSARVVGQEIRGYTF
TRBJ2-2	TRBV12-3/TRBV12-4	CASGGLAGSGELFF
TRBJ2-1	TRBV2	CASSADRRLNEQFF
TRBJ2-3	TRBV5-1	CASSLVHPPGADTQYF
TRBJ2-7	TRBV24-1	CATSDARTADVYEQYF
TRBJ2-1	TRBV10-3	CASCRDPQTYNEQFF
TRBJ2-3	TRBV28	CASSFWRDRGPDTQYF
TRBJ2-7	TRBV2	CASARFRGSYEQYF
TRBJ2-1	TRBV6-1	CAVRGQVNEQFF
TRBJ2-2	TRBV2	CASRVAGGRTGELFF
TRBJ2-1	TRBV11-2	CASSPRLAGWSPNEQFF
TRBJ2-1	TRBV7-9	CASSLGQLAGAYNEQFF
TRBJ2-7	TRBV20-1	CSVPDRGGYEQYF
TRBJ1-5	TRBV20-1	CSASASSNQPQHF
TRBJ2-5	TRBV19	CASSIFVGTQYF
TRBJ2-1	TRBV20-1	CSATTSGSGSSYNEQFF
TRBJ2-7	TRBV5-1	CASREDNYEQYF
TRBJ2-7	TRBV19	CASSIFPFDNSYEQYF
TRBJ2-1	TRBV13	CASSLGDRTNEQFF
TRBJ2-5	TRBV20-1	CSAEFETQYF
TRBJ2-3	TRBV30	CAWSTTGGTQYF
TRBJ2-7	TRBV6-2/TRBV6-3	CASNPAGEGNYEQYF
TRBJ2-7	TRBV30	CAWSVYGPDFGPLNEQYF
TRBJ1-1	TRBV18	CASSPKMNTEAFF
TRBJ2-5	TRBV28	CASSSSGTGKETQYF
TRBJ2-3	TRBV27	CASSPQLAGTARTQYF
TRBJ2-7	TRBV27	CASSPYSGYEQYF
TRBJ2-7	TRBV11-2	CASSQLAGRYEQYF
TRBJ2-3	TRBV6-1	CASVYLQGLASGSTDTQYF
TRBJ1-5	TRBV12-3/TRBV12-4	CASSPQGRNQPQHF
TRBJ1-1	TRBV7-9	CASSLEAGEAFF